Following are 10 T cell receptor beta chains from one sample sequenced in a study of blood T cell repertoires in COVID-19. Method: immunoSEQ multiplex PCR; TCRdb's copy keeps in-frame clones and lacks some. The sample includes around 30,000 clones, roughly nine tenths of them seen just once. The source material was peripheral blood. The receptors were gathered from a man between 65 and 79 years old with active or convalescent COVID-19.

The gene calls are TRBV25-1 and TRBJ1-5, with no clear D. With 6 bases removed from V and 2 bases from J, the gap between germline ends came to 17 bases. The CDR3 is 16 amino acids. Germline CDR1 and CDR2: MGHDK and SYGVNS. DNA for the CDR3: TGTGCCAGCAGGGCCCCCGGAGGAAGGGGCAATCAGCCCCAGCATTTT. Translated: CASRAPGGRGNQPQHF.

The chain combines TRBV5-1 with TRBJ1-1, with TRBD1 matching over 9 bases. CDR1 is SGHRS, CDR2 YFSETQ, per germline. Trimming cost V 4 bases and J 6 bases; bases outside gene matches: 7. This CDR3 is built from 14 residues. Here the CDR3 reads CASSPDRGSPEAFF. As DNA, the CDR3 is TGCGCCAGCAGCCCGGACAGGGGATCCCCTGAAGCTTTCTTT.

The V call is TRBV5-1, the J call TRBJ2-5, with a tentative D call TRBD2 (6 bases). Trimming took off 1 base at V and 0 bases at J, with 19 bases between the two ends. This CDR3 is built from 18 residues. CDR1 and CDR2 from the germline V gene are SGHRS and YFSETQ. This chain's CDR3 is CASSLYRAGVTYQETQYF. The CDR3 nucleotides are TGCGCCAGCAGCTTGTATCGAGCGGGTGTCACGTACCAAGAGACCCAGTACTTC.

The rearrangement joins TRBV28 to TRBJ1-5; D unresolved. Trimming shortened V by 4 bases and J by 2 bases, and 6 bases separated the two germline ends. Looked up from germline, CDR1 is MDHEN and CDR2 is SYDVKM. The CDR3 runs 13 residues. The CDR3 coding sequence is TGTGCCAGCAGTTCTAGTGGCAATCAGCCCCAGCATTTT. It is translated as CASSSSGNQPQHF.

The chain uses TRBV20-1 and TRBJ1-1; 8 bases line up with TRBD1. Germline CDR1 reads DFQATT; CDR2 reads SNEGSKA (reference sequence). Trimming removed 6 bases from V and 7 bases from J; junction bases left unmatched: 10. The CDR3 is 13 residues long. The CDR3 region is CSASQGAEGEAFF. Written as DNA, the CDR3 is TGCAGTGCCAGTCAGGGGGCCGAAGGTGAAGCTTTCTTT.

The chain carries TRBV5-5 and TRBJ1-4; the match to TRBD1 covers 11 bases. There are 14 residues in the CDR3. J was trimmed by 8 bases and V by 3 bases; bases with no gene match: 3. The germline CDR1 and CDR2 sequences are SGHKS and YYEKEE (reference sequence). The CDR3 protein is CASSWTGGDEKLFF. CDR3 sequence (DNA): TGTGCCAGCAGCTGGACAGGGGGCGACGAAAAACTGTTTTTT.

The chain is built from TRBV18 and TRBJ1-2; a weak D match, TRBD1 (6 bases). Germline V gene lookup returns CDR1 KGHSH and CDR2 LQKENI. The germline V and J ends were trimmed by 3 bases and 2 bases, with 7 bases remaining between them. This CDR3 contains 13 residues. The CDR3 spells CASSPDSNYGYTF. The CDR3 DNA reads as TGTGCCAGCTCACCGGACAGCAACTATGGCTACACCTTC.

The V and J genes are TRBV12-3 or TRBV12-4 and TRBJ2-5; D perhaps matches TRBD1 (5 bases). V lost 3 bases and J lost 1, with 6 bases in between. CDR3 length: 13 residues. Here the CDR3 DNA reads TGTGCCAGCAGTTTTCAGGGCCAAGAGACCCAGTACTTC. Protein: CASSFQGQETQYF.

The table lists this clone with a count of one. V is TRBV2 and J is TRBJ2-7; 8 bases are shared with TRBD2. The CDR3 contains 15 residues. The V gene's germline CDR1 is SNHLY and CDR2 FYNNEI. V trimming: 1 base; J trimming: 5 bases; junction bases outside the gene matches: 7. The CDR3 here is CASSEGVAGNHEQYV. Here the CDR3 DNA reads TGTGCCAGCAGTGAAGGGGTAGCGGGAAACCACGAGCAGTACGTC.

This chain connects TRBV12-3 or TRBV12-4 to TRBJ1-1, with D perhaps TRBD1 (6 bases). V lost 5 bases and J lost 11, with 12 bases in between. The CDR3 sequence is 11 residues long. This CDR3 reads CASSQQGRAFF. For the CDR3, the DNA is TGTGCCAGCAGTCAACAGGGACGGGCTTTCTTT.